The clone carrying this T cell receptor beta chain came up a few times. Its antigen is unidentified. Investigators reverse transcribed all isolated RNA, so they sequenced expressed TCRB transcripts. About 3.57 million reads per sample were averaged for naive, central memory and regulatory samples. The method was immunoSEQ multiplex PCR; TCRdb's version includes in-frame clones alone and lacks a portion of them. The data show 310,000 or so clones, roughly 8.8% seen once. Only one heparinised blood draw was taken per donor, and its volume averaged approximately 0.11 L. Sorted populations all exceeded 95% purity. These data originate in a study of beta chain features in type 1 diabetes. Study findings and constraints: Among all four CD4+ subsets, Type 1 diabetes patients had TCRB CDR3s that were moderately but significantly shorter. It was not settled here whether HLA type affects TCRB rearrangement.

There are 14 residues in the CDR3. V shed 5 bases and J shed 6 bases, with 14 bases lying between them. CDR1 and CDR2 from the germline V gene are ENHRY and SYGVKD. The source material was central memory CD4+ T cells from blood. The V call is TRBV10-3, the J call TRBJ2-1; no clear D. The TCR sequence derives from a man younger than 40 with type 1 diabetes. This chain's CDR3 is CAISPGFSSNEQFF. The CDR3 DNA sequence: TGTGCCATCAGTCCGGGCTTTTCTTCCAATGAGCAGTTCTTC.